This paragraph covers one TCR beta chain sequence. The antigen remains undetermined. 60 Vbeta and 13 Jbeta primers were used in PCR. Method: immunoSEQ multiplex PCR; TCRdb's copy keeps in-frame clones and lacks some. Of 150,000 or so clones in the sample, roughly four fifths were seen once. The data originate from a study of cytomegalovirus exposure and HLA in healthy donors. Study as a whole: Genotyping of 400 or so donors showed that roughly 83% belonged to the Caucasian-associated ancestry cluster. Study conclusions and caveats: According to an earlier analysis, most TCR beta V segments yielded productive rearrangements about 87% or about 30% of the time. Rarity marked most TCR sequences, yet some public TCRs occurred in many donors.

Trimming removed 4 bases from V and 2 bases from J, with 12 bases in between. Germline CDR1 is MNHNS and CDR2 is SASEGT. The CDR3 extends over 14 amino acids. The chain employs TRBV6-1 and TRBJ2-7; possibly TRBD1 for D (6 bases). This clonotype originated in a man aged 25-45 years in good health and CMV-seronegative. Sequencing used PBMCs. This CDR3 is CASSANGQTYEQYF. CDR3 in DNA: TGTGCCAGCAGTGCTAACGGACAGACCTACGAGCAGTACTTC.